This T cell receptor (beta chain) was recovered during a study of T cell repertoires in aging, cancer and after chemotherapy. The CDR3 has 14 amino acids. CDR1 MNHNS and CDR2 SASEGT come from the germline V gene. Trimming pared 5 bases from V and 2 bases from J, leaving 13 bases between. Study-wide results and limits: In hematological cancer patients, infiltrated lymphoid organs may have impaired thymic emigration or peripheral T cell expansion. Median generation probability rose over the chemotherapy interval in each cancer cohort, suggesting rebound thymic output. These repertoire data do not allow conclusions about immunological memory after chemotherapy.

In this sample, this clonotype is large. No antigen is known for it. The template was genomic DNA from peripheral blood, not RNA. Rearranged V-D-J TRB sequences were amplified with a mixed TRB-A/B primer pool. TCRdb re-analysed the multiplex PCR reads in MiXCR, keeping a single row per CDR3 protein. The profile shows over a thousand distinct CDR3 sequences, 46% of them singletons. The sequence was obtained from a human donor with a blood cancer. The sample was blood. The chain combines TRBV6-1 with TRBJ2-7; a weak D match, TRBD2 (5 bases). This chain's CDR3 is CASSLGDVTYEQYF. The CDR3 DNA sequence: TGTGCCAGCAGTCTGGGAGATGTCACCTACGAGCAGTACTTC.